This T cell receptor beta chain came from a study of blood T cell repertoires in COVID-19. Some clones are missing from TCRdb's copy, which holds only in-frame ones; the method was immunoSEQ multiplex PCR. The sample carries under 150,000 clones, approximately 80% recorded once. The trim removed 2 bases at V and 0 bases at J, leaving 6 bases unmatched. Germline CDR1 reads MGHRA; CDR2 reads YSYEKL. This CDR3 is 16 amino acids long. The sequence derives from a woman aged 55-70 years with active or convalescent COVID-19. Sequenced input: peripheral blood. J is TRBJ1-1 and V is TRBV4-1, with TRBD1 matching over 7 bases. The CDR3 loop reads CASSQRQGRLNTEAFF. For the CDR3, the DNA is TGCGCCAGCAGCCAACGACAGGGACGTTTGAACACTGAAGCTTTCTTT.